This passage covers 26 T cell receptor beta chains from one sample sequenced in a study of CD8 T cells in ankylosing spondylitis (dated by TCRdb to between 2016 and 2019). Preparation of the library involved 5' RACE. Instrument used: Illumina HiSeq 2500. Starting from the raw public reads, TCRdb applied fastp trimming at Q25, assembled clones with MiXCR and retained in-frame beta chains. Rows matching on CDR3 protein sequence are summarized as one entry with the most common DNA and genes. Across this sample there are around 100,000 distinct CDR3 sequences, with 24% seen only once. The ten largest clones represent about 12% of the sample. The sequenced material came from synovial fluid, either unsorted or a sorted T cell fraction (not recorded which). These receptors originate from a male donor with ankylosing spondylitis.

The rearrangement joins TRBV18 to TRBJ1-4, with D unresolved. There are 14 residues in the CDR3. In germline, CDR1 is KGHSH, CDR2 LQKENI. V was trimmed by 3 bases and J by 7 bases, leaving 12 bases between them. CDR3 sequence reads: CASSPPGDAEKLFF. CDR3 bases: TGTGCCAGCTCACCGCCGGGAGACGCTGAAAAACTGTTTTTT.

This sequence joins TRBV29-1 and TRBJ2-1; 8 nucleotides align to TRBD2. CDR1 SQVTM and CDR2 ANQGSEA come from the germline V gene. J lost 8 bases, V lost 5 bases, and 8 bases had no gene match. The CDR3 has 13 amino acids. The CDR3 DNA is TGCAGCGTTTCTAGACTAGCGAACTATGAGCAGTTCTTC. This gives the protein CSVSRLANYEQFF.

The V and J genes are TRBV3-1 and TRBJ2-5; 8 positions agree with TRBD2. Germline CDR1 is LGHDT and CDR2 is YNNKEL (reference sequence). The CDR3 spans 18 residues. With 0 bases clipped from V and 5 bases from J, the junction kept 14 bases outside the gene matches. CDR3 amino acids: CASSQDGGLAGPRETQYF. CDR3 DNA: TGTGCCAGCAGCCAAGATGGGGGATTAGCGGGGCCGAGGGAGACCCAGTACTTC.

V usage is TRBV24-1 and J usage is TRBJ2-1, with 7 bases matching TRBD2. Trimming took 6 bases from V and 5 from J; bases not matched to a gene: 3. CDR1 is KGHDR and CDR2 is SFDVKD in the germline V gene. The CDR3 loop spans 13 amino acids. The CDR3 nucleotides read TGTGCCACCAGTCCCGGGACTAACAATGAGCAGTTCTTC. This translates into CATSPGTNNEQFF.

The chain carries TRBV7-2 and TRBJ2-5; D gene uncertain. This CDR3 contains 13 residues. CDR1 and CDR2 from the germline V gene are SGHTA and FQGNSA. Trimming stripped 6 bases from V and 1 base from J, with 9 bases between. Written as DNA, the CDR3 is TGTGCCAGCAGTCCGCGGATCCAAGAGACCCAGTACTTC. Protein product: CASSPRIQETQYF.

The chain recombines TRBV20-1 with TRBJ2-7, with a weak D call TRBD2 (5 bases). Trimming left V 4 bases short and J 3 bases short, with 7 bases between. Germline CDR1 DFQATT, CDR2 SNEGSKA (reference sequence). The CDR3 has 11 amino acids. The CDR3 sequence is CSANRDYEQYF. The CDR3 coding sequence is TGCAGTGCTAACCGGGACTACGAGCAGTACTTC.

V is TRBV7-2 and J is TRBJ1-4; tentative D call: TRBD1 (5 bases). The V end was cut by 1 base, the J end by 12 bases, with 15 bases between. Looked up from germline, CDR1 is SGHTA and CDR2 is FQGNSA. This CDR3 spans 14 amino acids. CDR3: CASSLGPGSDELFF. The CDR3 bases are TGTGCCAGCAGCTTAGGGCCAGGGTCTGATGAACTGTTTTTT.

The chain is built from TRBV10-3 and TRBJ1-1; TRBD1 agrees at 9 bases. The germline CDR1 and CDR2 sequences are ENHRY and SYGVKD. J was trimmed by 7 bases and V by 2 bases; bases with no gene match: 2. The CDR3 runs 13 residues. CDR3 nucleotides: TGTGCCATCAGTGAGGGGACAGGGCGTGAAGCTTTCTTT. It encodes CAISEGTGREAFF.

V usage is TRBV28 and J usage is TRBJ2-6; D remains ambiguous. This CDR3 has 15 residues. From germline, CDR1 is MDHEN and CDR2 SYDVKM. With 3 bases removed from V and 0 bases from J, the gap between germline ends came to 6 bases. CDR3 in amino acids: CASSFEHSGANVLTF. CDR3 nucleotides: TGTGCCAGCAGTTTCGAGCACTCTGGGGCCAACGTCCTGACTTTC.

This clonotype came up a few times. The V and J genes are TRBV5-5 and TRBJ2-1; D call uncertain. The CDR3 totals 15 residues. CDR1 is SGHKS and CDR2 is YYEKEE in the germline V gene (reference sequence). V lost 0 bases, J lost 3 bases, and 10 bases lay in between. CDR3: CASSLDKGGYNEQFF. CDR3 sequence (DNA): TGTGCCAGCAGCTTGGATAAGGGCGGCTACAATGAGCAGTTCTTC.

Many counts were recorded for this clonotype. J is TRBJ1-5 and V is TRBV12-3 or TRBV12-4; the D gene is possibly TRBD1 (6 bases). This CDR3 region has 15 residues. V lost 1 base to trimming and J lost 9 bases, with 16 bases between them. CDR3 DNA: TGTGCCAGCAGTTTAGGGGGGGCCCGAAGTGGGCCCCAGCATTTT. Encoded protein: CASSLGGARSGPQHF.

The CDR3 reads CASSRRQGFLNEQYF. In DNA form, the CDR3 reads TGTGCCAGTAGTAGGAGACAGGGTTTTTTGAACGAGCAGTACTTC. V usage is TRBV19 and J usage is TRBJ2-7; 7 nucleotides agree with TRBD1. The V segment lost 4 bases and the J segment 5 bases; nucleotides outside the gene matches: 11. The germline CDR1 and CDR2 sequences are LNHDA and SQIVND (reference sequence). The CDR3 runs to 15 residues.

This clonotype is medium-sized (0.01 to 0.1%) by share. CDR3 sequence: CASRLGGPLNEQFF. The CDR3 DNA sequence: TGTGCCAGCAGACTAGGAGGACCCCTCAATGAGCAGTTCTTC. The chain recombines TRBV7-9 with TRBJ2-1, with D possibly TRBD2 on 5 matching bases. Germline V CDR1 and CDR2: SEHNR, FQNEAQ (reference sequence). This CDR3 region has 14 residues. V was cut by 6 bases and J by 6 bases, with 15 bases left in between.

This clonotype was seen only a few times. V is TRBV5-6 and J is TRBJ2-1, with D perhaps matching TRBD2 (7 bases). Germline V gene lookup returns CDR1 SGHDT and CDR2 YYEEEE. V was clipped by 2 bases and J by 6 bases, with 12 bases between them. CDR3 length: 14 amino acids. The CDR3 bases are TGTGCCAGCAGCTTCAGGGGCGGGAGCAATGAGCAGTTCTTC. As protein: CASSFRGGSNEQFF.

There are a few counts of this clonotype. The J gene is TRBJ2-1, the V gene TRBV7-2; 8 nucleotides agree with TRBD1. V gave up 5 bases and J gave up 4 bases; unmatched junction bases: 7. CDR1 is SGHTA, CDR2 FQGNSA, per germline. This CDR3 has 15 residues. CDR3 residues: CASSPTGQVYNEQFF. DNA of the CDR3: TGTGCCAGCAGCCCCACGGGACAGGTTTACAATGAGCAGTTCTTC.

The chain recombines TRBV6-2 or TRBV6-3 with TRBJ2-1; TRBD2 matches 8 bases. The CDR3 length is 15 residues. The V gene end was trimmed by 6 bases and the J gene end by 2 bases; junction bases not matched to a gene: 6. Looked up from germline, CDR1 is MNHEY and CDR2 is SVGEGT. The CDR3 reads CASSYNSGTYNEQFF. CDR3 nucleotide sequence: TGTGCCAGCAGCTATAATAGCGGGACCTACAATGAGCAGTTCTTC.

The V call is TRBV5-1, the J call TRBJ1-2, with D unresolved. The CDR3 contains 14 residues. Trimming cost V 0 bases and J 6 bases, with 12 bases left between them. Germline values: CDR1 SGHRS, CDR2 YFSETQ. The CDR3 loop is CASSLVAGIDGYTF. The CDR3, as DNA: TGCGCCAGCAGCTTGGTTGCGGGTATCGATGGCTACACCTTC.

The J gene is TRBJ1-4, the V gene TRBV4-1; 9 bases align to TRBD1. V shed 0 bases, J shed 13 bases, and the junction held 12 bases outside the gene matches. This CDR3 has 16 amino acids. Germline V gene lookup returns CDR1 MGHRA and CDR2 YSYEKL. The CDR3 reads CASSQEVQQGASGLFF. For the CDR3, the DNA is TGCGCCAGCAGCCAAGAAGTACAACAGGGGGCCTCGGGACTGTTTTTT.

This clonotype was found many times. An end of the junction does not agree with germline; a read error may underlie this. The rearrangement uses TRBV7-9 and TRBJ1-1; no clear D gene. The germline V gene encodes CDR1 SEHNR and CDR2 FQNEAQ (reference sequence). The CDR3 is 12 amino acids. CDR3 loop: CASSPQNAEAFF. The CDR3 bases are TGTGCCAGCAGCCCCCAGAACGCTGAAGCTTTCTTT.

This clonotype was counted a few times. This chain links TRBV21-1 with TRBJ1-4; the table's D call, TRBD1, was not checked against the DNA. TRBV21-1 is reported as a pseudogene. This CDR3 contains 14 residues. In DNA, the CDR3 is TGTGCCAGCAGCAACAGGGGGACTAATGAAAAACTGTTTTTT. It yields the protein CASSNRGTNEKLFF.

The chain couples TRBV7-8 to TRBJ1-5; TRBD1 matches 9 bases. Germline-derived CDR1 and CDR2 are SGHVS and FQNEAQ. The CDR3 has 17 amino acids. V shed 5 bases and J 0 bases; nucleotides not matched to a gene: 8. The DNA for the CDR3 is TGTGCCAGCAGCCCCTCGACAGGGGGGAATAGCAATCAGCCCCAGCATTTT. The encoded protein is CASSPSTGGNSNQPQHF.

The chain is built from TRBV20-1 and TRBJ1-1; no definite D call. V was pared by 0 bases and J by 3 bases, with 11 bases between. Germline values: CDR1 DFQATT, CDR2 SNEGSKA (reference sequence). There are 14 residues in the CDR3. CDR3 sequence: CSARDLSRYTEAFF. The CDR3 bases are TGCAGTGCTAGAGATTTGTCCAGATACACTGAAGCTTTCTTT.

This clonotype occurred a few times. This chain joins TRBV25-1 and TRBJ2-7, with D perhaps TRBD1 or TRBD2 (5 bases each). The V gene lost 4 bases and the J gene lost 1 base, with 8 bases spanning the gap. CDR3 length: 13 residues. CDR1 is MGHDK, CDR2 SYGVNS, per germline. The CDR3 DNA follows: TGTGCCAGCAGTGTTGGGGGATCCTACGAGCAGTACTTC. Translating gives CASSVGGSYEQYF.

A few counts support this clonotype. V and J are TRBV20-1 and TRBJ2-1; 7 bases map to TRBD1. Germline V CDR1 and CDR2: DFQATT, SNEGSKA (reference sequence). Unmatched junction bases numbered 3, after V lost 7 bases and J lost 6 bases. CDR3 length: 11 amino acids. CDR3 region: CSGGQSNEQFF. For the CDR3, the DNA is TGCAGTGGGGGACAGTCCAATGAGCAGTTCTTC.

The DNA of the CDR3 is TGTGCCAGCAGCCCCCCAAGGACCTACGAGCAGTACGTC. Its translation: CASSPPRTYEQYV. The chain carries TRBV6-2 or TRBV6-3 and TRBJ2-7; no definite D call. Germline assignment: CDR1 MNHEY and CDR2 SVGEGT. This CDR3 is 13 amino acids long. The V and J ends lost 6 bases and 2 bases respectively, with 11 bases between them.

The CDR3 sequence: CASIVTDRGTEAFF. The CDR3 nucleotides are TGTGCCAGCATCGTTACGGACAGGGGCACTGAAGCTTTCTTT. The chain has TRBV7-2 and TRBJ1-1; 9 bases are a match to TRBD1. V was clipped by 7 bases and J by 4 bases; unmatched bases: 7. Per the germline V gene, CDR1 is SGHTA and CDR2 is FQGNSA. CDR3 length equals 14 residues. Full variable domain (outside the CDR3, taken from reference TRBV7-2 and TRBJ1-1): GAGVSQSPSNKVTEKGKDVELRCDPISGHTALYWYRQSLGQGLEFLIYFQGNSAPDKSGLPSDRFSAERTGGSVSTLTIQRTQQEDSAVYLCASIVTDRGTEAFFGQGTRLTVV.